Listed below are T cell receptor beta chains from one sample, sequenced in a study of blood T cell repertoires in COVID-19. Only in-frame clones appear in the TCRdb table, and some are missing; sequencing was by immunoSEQ multiplex PCR. Here the sample spans under 250,000 clones, less than 90% being singletons. What was sequenced was peripheral blood. These receptors came from a man in his sixties with acute or convalescent COVID-19. The CDR3 runs from the conserved cysteine through the conserved F or W.

CDR3aa: CASSRGGITEAFF
v_gene: TRBV7-3
j_gene: TRBJ1-1

CDR3aa: CASSVTSGTDTQYF
v_gene: TRBV9
j_gene: TRBJ2-3

CDR3aa: CASSKDWDRITGNTIYF
v_gene: TRBV5-5
j_gene: TRBJ1-3

CDR3aa: CAWRRESKRYTF
v_gene: TRBV30
j_gene: TRBJ1-2

CDR3aa: CASSYSRFRQGRSLVKNIQYF
v_gene: TRBV6-2/TRBV6-3
j_gene: TRBJ2-4

CDR3aa: CASSVQGQNYGYTF
v_gene: TRBV9
j_gene: TRBJ1-2

CDR3aa: CASSLRDSTTGELFF
v_gene: TRBV7-2
j_gene: TRBJ2-2

CDR3aa: CASRPLYNGAKREAFF
v_gene: TRBV19
j_gene: TRBJ1-1

CDR3aa: CASSRGSGNTIYF
v_gene: TRBV11-3
j_gene: TRBJ1-3

CDR3aa: CASSFVPNANEQFF
v_gene: TRBV7-8
j_gene: TRBJ2-1

CDR3aa: CASSPGQGWNEQFF
v_gene: TRBV5-1
j_gene: TRBJ2-1

CDR3aa: CASSLTSGRGSYNEQFF
v_gene: TRBV11-2
j_gene: TRBJ2-1

CDR3aa: CASSVSGVGNQPQHF
v_gene: TRBV9
j_gene: TRBJ1-5

CDR3aa: CASSIQWTSYEQYF
v_gene: TRBV19
j_gene: TRBJ2-7

CDR3aa: CAWSVLAGVKETQYF
v_gene: TRBV30
j_gene: TRBJ2-5

CDR3aa: CASSLAGGVVETQYF
v_gene: TRBV7-2
j_gene: TRBJ2-5

CDR3aa: CASSFPPEDGYTF
v_gene: TRBV28
j_gene: TRBJ1-2

CDR3aa: CASSIAGPLGNQPQHF
v_gene: TRBV19
j_gene: TRBJ1-5

CDR3aa: CATRLAGDPNEQFF
v_gene: TRBV15
j_gene: TRBJ2-1

CDR3aa: CASSLDTNTEAFF
v_gene: TRBV5-1
j_gene: TRBJ1-1

CDR3aa: CASSVGSGAGNTIYF
v_gene: TRBV9
j_gene: TRBJ1-3

CDR3aa: CASSPTSGVSYEQYF
v_gene: TRBV11-3
j_gene: TRBJ2-7

CDR3aa: CASSLNRGYGYTF
v_gene: TRBV7-2
j_gene: TRBJ1-2

CDR3aa: CASSESSGAGGYTF
v_gene: TRBV10-2
j_gene: TRBJ1-2

CDR3aa: CASSLIERTPRDEAFF
v_gene: TRBV7-8
j_gene: TRBJ1-1

CDR3aa: CASSITGDPTGELFF
v_gene: TRBV5-1
j_gene: TRBJ2-2

CDR3aa: CAISDLRGQGTEAFF
v_gene: TRBV10-3
j_gene: TRBJ1-1

CDR3aa: CASNLGLEDEQYF
v_gene: TRBV11-3
j_gene: TRBJ2-7

CDR3aa: CASSRGLAGGTDTQYF
v_gene: TRBV7-9
j_gene: TRBJ2-3

CDR3aa: CASSLAPQGAEAFF
v_gene: TRBV7-2
j_gene: TRBJ1-1

CDR3aa: CASRPRDGDNEQFF
v_gene: TRBV2
j_gene: TRBJ2-1

CDR3aa: CASSPQGANTEAFF
v_gene: TRBV5-5
j_gene: TRBJ1-1

CDR3aa: CSASSPDRGETGELFF
v_gene: TRBV20-1
j_gene: TRBJ2-2

CDR3aa: CASSHRERADTQYF
v_gene: TRBV11-2
j_gene: TRBJ2-3

CDR3aa: CASSSRGGPSQPQHF
v_gene: TRBV5-8
j_gene: TRBJ1-5

CDR3aa: CASTRQGNTEAFF
v_gene: TRBV27
j_gene: TRBJ1-1

CDR3aa: CASSPAGEYYGYTF
v_gene: TRBV9
j_gene: TRBJ1-2

CDR3aa: CASSVVLEGETQYF
v_gene: TRBV19
j_gene: TRBJ2-5

CDR3aa: CASSQVAGPSSYEQYF
v_gene: TRBV4-2
j_gene: TRBJ2-7

CDR3aa: CASSPLGGWGNTEAFF
v_gene: TRBV18
j_gene: TRBJ1-1

CDR3aa: CASSLGQREAFF
v_gene: TRBV6-2/TRBV6-3
j_gene: TRBJ1-1

CDR3aa: CATSDFRPSGDQETQYF
v_gene: TRBV24-1
j_gene: TRBJ2-5

CDR3aa: CASSFLAGGQETQYF
v_gene: TRBV27
j_gene: TRBJ2-5

CDR3aa: CASMGGAEQYF
v_gene: TRBV6-6
j_gene: TRBJ2-7